This passage covers 2 T cell receptor beta chains from one sample sequenced in a study of cytomegalovirus exposure and HLA in healthy donors. Vbeta (60) and Jbeta (13) primers were used in the PCR. Method: immunoSEQ multiplex PCR; TCRdb's copy keeps in-frame clones and lacks some. Seen here are some 91,000 clones, about 76% observed once, and the top ten hold approximately 6.4%. Material for sequencing was PBMCs. These receptors were collected from a man aged 35-49 years in good health and CMV-seropositive.

The chain links TRBV6-5 to TRBJ2-5; 7 bases fit TRBD2. This CDR3 region has 13 residues. The trim removed 8 bases at V and 5 bases at J, leaving 8 bases unmatched. CDR1 and CDR2 (germline): MNHEY, SVGAGI. CDR3 protein: CASSKHGGETQYF. The CDR3 bases are TGTGCCAGCTCCAAACACGGGGGGGAGACCCAGTACTTC.

This chain joins TRBV19 and TRBJ2-7; 8 bases match TRBD1. The junction had 4 bases not matched to a gene; V was cut back by 9 bases and J by 3 bases. The CDR3 has 12 residues. Germline V lookup: CDR1 LNHDA, CDR2 SQIVND (reference sequence). The CDR3 DNA sequence: TGTGCCAGCCTCGGACAGGGCTACGAGCAGTACTTC. This translates into CASLGQGYEQYF.